This TCR beta chain is drawn from a study of T cells in Graves' hyperthyroidism and ophthalmopathy (dated by TCRdb to about 2019). The study in broad terms: Peripheral blood samples were taken at the time of initial diagnosis, prior to any treatment. TCR V-J signatures able to tell the groups apart were searched for in a discovery cohort of more than 90 patients, of whom under 45 had Graves' ophthalmopathy and around 56 had stable Graves' hyperthyroidism. Whether ophthalmopathy could be predicted prospectively was tested in an independent validation cohort made up of approximately 19 hyperthyroidism patients plus 17 patients who later progressed to ophthalmopathy. The 75 to 100 discovery patients were randomly divided into training and test sets at a 7:3 ratio. Thyroid tissue and blood T-cell repertoires from more than five Graves' hyperthyroidism patients were also compared in the study. Following sampling, methimazole starting at 30 mg daily was given to hyperthyroidism patients, and high-dose intravenous methylprednisolone was given to ophthalmopathy patients. The paper reports TCR Vbeta CDR3 sequencing of fewer than 150 peripheral blood samples: under 45 ophthalmopathy, fewer than 80 hyperthyroidism and some 17 progressor patients.

This clonotype was seen ten or more times. No cognate antigen has been identified for it. No much larger clonotype is one base removed from it; base qualities were not supplied. The paper's findings and limits, for the study overall: Blood samples also contained most of the expanded thyroid clonotypes (frequency above 0.001), which suggests that blood repertoires may reflect thyroid immune responses. In validation, the model predicted progression to ophthalmopathy with around 71% sensitivity and over 72% specificity, a median of 6.5 months before onset. No statistical method was used to set the sample size in advance, and investigators knew the group allocation. A 13 V-J signature model separated ophthalmopathy from stable hyperthyroidism, with around 91% sensitivity and just under 84% specificity in cross-validation and 80%/75% in testing.

CDR1 and CDR2 are drawn from the germline V gene: SNHLY, FYNNEI. Germline trimming amounts to 7 bases on V and 9 bases on J, with 8 as the count of junction bases outside the gene matches. CDR3 length: 13 amino acids, cysteine to phenylalanine. The sequence is cut down to CDR3 DNA, 39 bases in frame from base 1. Stable Graves' hyperthyroidism was defined as the absence of progression to ophthalmopathy over 18 months of follow-up. Hyperthyroidism patients were aged 18 to 65 years and newly diagnosed, with disease duration of less than 2 months. Exclusion was applied to patients with uncontrolled infections, other autoimmune diseases, pregnancy or lactation. Diagnoses relied on clinical symptoms, serum thyroxine and TRAb, thyroid ultrasound and orbital computed tomography. PBMCs were isolated from more than 9 ml of fresh peripheral blood by Ficoll-Paque density gradient centrifugation. Total RNA was extracted with Trizol reagent, and quality was checked on an Agilent 2100 Bioanalyzer.

TCR beta CDR3 regions were amplified from RNA transcripts. A first-round RT-PCR of the TCR CDR3 used the HTBI primer set with the Qiagen OneStep RT-PCR kit. The libraries were constructed in a second round of multiplex PCR and then size-selected and purified. The libraries were sequenced on an Illumina HiSeq2000 using paired-end 100 bp reads. From the authors' description of their analysis: Raw data were processed with SOAPnuke, discarding reads with adapters, uncalled bases, mean Phred below 15, or no exact constant-primer or identifier match. High-quality paired reads were merged using COPE v1.2.5, and each unique nucleotide sequence was defined as a clonotype. MiTCR v1.1 was used to align clonotypes to the IMGT TRBV, TRBD and TRBJ reference segments. Analysis was restricted to V-J combinations with a frequency above 0.0001, which covered approximately 99% of repertoires. A TCS score was defined as the ratio of F50 (clonal expansion) to E x V (chaos), with BLOSUM62-based TCRdist applied between CDR3 peptides within each V-J. Welch's t-statistics and random forest reduced just over 500 V-J features to 13, which were used in a naive Bayes classifier (R e1071). In TCRdb, the public reads were trimmed at Q25 with fastp and aligned with MiXCR, with productive beta chains retained. Records with the same CDR3 protein are collapsed into one entry carrying the most frequent genes and DNA. The V and J calls come from TCRdb's annotation, not from the publication. In this sample the table shows 300,000 to 450,000 distinct CDR3 sequences, roughly 13% of which occur a single time. Around 9.2% of the sample is held by the ten biggest clonotypes.

Sample: blood. The chain was built from TRBV2 and TRBJ2-1; TRBD1 agrees with 8 junctional bases. The TCR comes from a woman between 18 and 29 years old with Graves' hyperthyroidism. CDR3 loop: CASNPDRGGEQFF. The sequence in DNA is TGTGCCAGCAATCCCGACAGGGGCGGTGAGCAGTTCTTC.